The source of this TCR beta chain is a study of cytomegalovirus exposure and HLA in healthy donors (dated by TCRdb to about 2017). Turning to the overall study: In an earlier analysis of under 600 of the donors, around 300 Gb of sequence data and some 120 million unique TCR beta sequences from about 179 million T cells were reported. An early release that covered about 600 HLA-typed donors contained about 290 gigabases of sequencing data and 65 million to 100 million unique TCR sequences. Of the roughly 390 genotyped donors, 81% fell in the genetic ancestry cluster associated with self-reported Caucasian donors. The study aimed to test whether cataloging public T cell receptors could reveal signatures of past pathogen exposure. The study used immunosequencing to profile the T cell repertoires of 600 to 850 subjects and linked those repertoires to cytomegalovirus serostatus. A separate validation cohort of 100 to 150 different subjects was used in addition to the roughly 670-subject first cohort. To predict cytomegalovirus infection status, the study brought together high-throughput TCR immunosequencing, statistical association of individual TCRs with disease status, and machine learning. A later analysis re-examined previously published TCR beta repertoires from just over 650 donors and added high-resolution HLA genotyping to investigate patterns of TCR occurrence. In the later analysis, no new phenotypic data were used to find candidate immune exposures; instead, reliance was placed on TCR beta sequences and their occurrence across donors. An earlier analysis of several hundred of the donors applied high-throughput TCR beta sequencing to assess whether each TCR beta V gene segment acted as functional or pseudogenic. Donor age, sex, ethnicity and CMV serostatus were compiled alongside the repertoire data. Genome-wide SNP genotypes for about 65% of the roughly 670 donors were used in a later genetic analysis, which treated that subset as a discovery cohort. Every repertoire in the discovery cohort had been generated on one and the same sequencing platform. Class I and class II HLA loci were covered by the typing at four-digit resolution. The number of donors typed differed by locus, with 629-630 for A, B, C, DRB1 and DQB1, roughly 550 for DQA1, over 600 for DPA1, and some 440 for DPB1. Roughly 5 DR-DQ haplotypes were handled as single units for association and clustering because linkage in the cohort was strong. Among 300 to 500 genotyped donors of the cohort, an average of roughly 230,000 unique TCR beta nucleotide sequences was sequenced per donor, of which roughly 17% were non-productive. On the study overall, not on this receptor specifically: Most TCR sequences were observed very rarely across donors, whereas some public TCRs were present in many individuals. In a later genetic analysis, a missense DCLRE1C variant was associated with V-gene and J-gene trimming of TCR beta chains, and the association was replicated in an independent cohort. Cytomegalovirus status was reported to be diagnosed by the classifier with high specificity and sensitivity in both the original and validation cohorts. Compared with the roughly 670-donor mean, donors in an Asian-associated ancestry cluster had fewer N-insertions in productive TCRs, according to a later genetic analysis. HLA typing was unavailable for some donors at each locus, so association tests used only the typed subset. Correlated functional status among segregating V segments might be attributable to linkage disequilibrium, but an unknown experimental factor could not be ruled out. A few of the identified cytomegalovirus-associated TCR beta chains were confirmed in vitro to be specific for cytomegalovirus antigens. In a later analysis, HLA-associated TCR beta chains showed more clonal expansion and lower generation probabilities than non-associated chains that were equally common. Some IMGT-functional V segments, including TRBV6-2 and TRBV6-3, could not be told apart with the 87-base-pair reads, so those segments were excluded. A further reported finding was that TCR beta sequences accurately predicted the HLA-A and HLA-B alleles for most subjects in the first cohort. The sequencing pipeline was judged likely to have produced a cluster of highly shared sequence variants as a technical artifact. A later analysis found that most CMV-associated TCR beta chains appeared HLA-restricted, with HLA associations seemingly driven largely by CMV exposure. According to the authors, the approach could potentially be generalized to other disease states and immunological phenotypes. This cohort had only TCR beta chains sequenced, and the lack of alpha or paired-chain data limited which features could be detected. According to a later analysis, parvovirus B19, influenza, CMV and Epstein-Barr virus appeared linked to several top co-occurrence clusters. A later analysis found that TCR association rates varied across HLA loci, with DRB1 alleles showing the most associated TCRs and HLA-C alleles the fewest. Sequencing depth was assumed to be roughly uniform across donors in the presence/absence analyses, though that assumption may not hold. A later analysis associated 17,000 or so TCR beta sequences with specific HLA alleles at a false discovery rate of 0.05. Assigning TCR associations to individual alleles was difficult when HLA alleles, especially DR and DQ, strongly co-occurred. In the study, some 180 TCR beta chains were listed as associated with cytomegalovirus. An earlier analysis of 587 of the donors showed that most TCR beta V segments appeared in productive rearrangements either about 87% or about 30% of the time, which broadly matched IMGT annotations. Because counts were too low, seventeen rarely observed V segments, including chromosome 9 orphons, were excluded from the earlier analysis of 587 of the donors. CMV serostatus was the only immune exposure information available for the cohort.

The cohort consisted of 670 or so healthy bone marrow donors. All cohort members were sampled while nominally healthy, although unrecorded immune exposures were likely present. The donor tested CMV seronegative and was one of the 352 seronegative cohort members. Every donor gave a peripheral blood sample, and the peripheral blood mononuclear cells from that sample were used for TCR beta sequencing. Genomic DNA was extracted from the blood cell samples with the Qiagen DNeasy Blood Extraction Kit. The library relied on the immunoSEQ multiplex PCR assay. A mixture of 60 forward primers for TCR Vbeta segments and 13 reverse primers for TCR Jbeta segments was used in the multiplex PCR. The CDR3 region of rearranged TCR beta genes was amplified from genomic DNA by a multiplex PCR assay. On the Illumina HiSeq System, the amplified TCR beta libraries were sequenced as 87-base-pair reads. The authors' analysis ran thus. A later analysis tallied some 79 million unique TCR beta chains across the roughly 610 repertoires, and some 10 million of those chains were shared by two or more donors. To remove PCR and sequencing errors, raw reads were error-corrected and collapsed into unique sequences using a nearest-neighbor algorithm that merged closely related sequences. To assign V, D and J gene segments, CDR3 sequences were aligned to IMGT reference sequences. For a sequence to be retained, a match of at least six nucleotides to both a V gene segment and a J gene segment was required. A rearrangement counted as productive if the CDR3 had no stop codons and remained in frame with V and J, and every other rearrangement counted as non-productive. Following IMGT convention, CDR3 was defined as the stretch from the second conserved V-encoded cysteine up to the conserved J-encoded phenylalanine. The earlier analysis of some 550 of the donors excluded any sequence lacking an unambiguous match to a single V gene segment. An earlier analysis of several hundred of the donors called V segments functional above 56.7% productive rearrangements and segregating when the between-donor standard deviation exceeded 5%. A statistical classification framework was built for diagnosing cytomegalovirus status from the catalog of TCR beta chain sequences. In a later analysis, TCR nucleotide sequences were compared against IMGT/GENE-DB human TR gene sequences so that V and J genes could be assigned. A later analysis assigned CDR3 sequences and most-parsimonious VDJ recombination scenarios with the TCRdist pipeline. A later analysis defined each TCR beta chain by its CDR3 amino acid sequence plus V-gene family, and excluded reads lacking a unique V-gene family. As a way to deal with suspected cross-contamination and a sequencing artifact, a later analysis dropped under 600 nucleotide sequences that were highly shared and had low generation probability. For each public chain, a later analysis derived a clonal expansion index from normalized ranks of inferred template counts within each repertoire. A later analysis computed generation probabilities with a VDJ recombination model fitted to out-of-frame rearrangements, and checked the results against IGoR. In a later analysis, hypergeometric tests were used to score TCR-TCR, TCR-HLA and TCR-CMV co-occurrence, with a repertoire-size bias correction applied to TCR pairs. In a later analysis, false discovery rates were estimated by permuting HLA or CMV assignments 20 times. In a later analysis, co-occurring TCRs were grouped with DBSCAN, and TCRdist sequence similarity was added when clustering was performed within HLA-allele-positive subsets. Repertoires with fewer than 30,000 or more than 120,000 public chains were left out of co-occurrence clustering, as were about five repertoires with anomalous nucleotide sharing. What TCRdb holds here is the immuneACCESS table cut down to in-frame rearrangements. Part of the clones is not present; checked against another copy, under half of the missing clones reflect an unresolved V gene, and the others are unexplained. V, J and clone size derive from that table, while D and trimming were established from the DNA sequence. The sample table lists roughly 200,000 clones, approximately 82% of them with a count of one. The top ten constitute approximately 0.6% of the sample.

As regards this clone: Its binding antigen is unknown. Qualities for individual bases were not recorded, and no much larger clone is one base off.

At the junction V is shortened by 10 bases and J by 1 base; bases outside the gene matches: 10. The germline V gene encodes CDR1 ENHRY and CDR2 SYGVKD. From its cysteine to its phenylalanine, the CDR3 spans 14 amino acids. Solely the CDR3 DNA is kept, with 42 bases framed from the first base. The receptor comes from a man younger than 30 in good health and CMV-seronegative. Input material: PBMCs. The V and J segments used are TRBV10-3 and TRBJ2-7; TRBD1 agrees with 7 junctional bases. The sequenced DNA is TGTGCCAGTAACCGGGACAGAGAGTCCTACGAGCAGTACTTC. This sequence encodes CASNRDRESYEQYF.